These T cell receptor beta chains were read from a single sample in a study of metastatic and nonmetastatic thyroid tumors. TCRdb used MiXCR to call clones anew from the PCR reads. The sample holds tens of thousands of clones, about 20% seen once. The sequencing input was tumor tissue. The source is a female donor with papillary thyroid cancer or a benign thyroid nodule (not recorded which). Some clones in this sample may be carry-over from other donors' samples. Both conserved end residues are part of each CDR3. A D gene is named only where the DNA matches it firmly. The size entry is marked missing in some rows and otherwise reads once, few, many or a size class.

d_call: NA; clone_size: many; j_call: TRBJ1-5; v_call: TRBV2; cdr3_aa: CASTKEISSNQPQHF; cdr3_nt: TGTGCCAGCACCAAGGAAATTAGTAGCAATCAGCCCCAGCATTTT
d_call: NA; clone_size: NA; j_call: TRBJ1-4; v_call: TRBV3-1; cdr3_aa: CASSLGFNEKLFF; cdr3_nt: TGTGCCAGCAGCCTCGGCTTTAATGAAAAACTGTTTTTT
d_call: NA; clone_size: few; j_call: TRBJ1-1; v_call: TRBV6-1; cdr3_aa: CASSPPGAGNTEAFF; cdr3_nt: TGTGCCAGCAGTCCTCCAGGGGCCGGGAACACTGAAGCTTTCTTT
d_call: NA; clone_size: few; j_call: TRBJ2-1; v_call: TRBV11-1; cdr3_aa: CASSWDGTYNEQFF; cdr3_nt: TGTGCCAGCAGCTGGGACGGAACCTACAATGAGCAGTTCTTC
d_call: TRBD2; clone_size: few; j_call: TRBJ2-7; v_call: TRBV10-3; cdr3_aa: CAIRGGSSGAYEQYF; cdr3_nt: TGTGCCATCAGGGGAGGGAGTAGCGGGGCCTACGAGCAGTACTTC
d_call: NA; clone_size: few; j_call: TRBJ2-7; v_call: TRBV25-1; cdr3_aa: CASRSWGYEQYF; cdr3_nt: TGTGCCAGCAGATCCTGGGGGTACGAGCAGTACTTC
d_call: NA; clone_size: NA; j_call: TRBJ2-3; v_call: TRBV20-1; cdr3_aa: CRSHGRKTDTQYF; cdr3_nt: TGCAGATCTCATGGGAGGAAAACAGATACGCAGTATTTT
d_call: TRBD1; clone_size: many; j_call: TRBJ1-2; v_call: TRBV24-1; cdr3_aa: CATSGGQGPLYGYTF; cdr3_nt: TGTGCCACCAGTGGGGGACAGGGCCCCCTATATGGCTACACCTTC
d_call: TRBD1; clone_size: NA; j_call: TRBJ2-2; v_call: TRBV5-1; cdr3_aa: CASSQDRVLRTGELFF; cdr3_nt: TGCGCCAGCAGCCAGGACAGGGTGTTAAGGACCGGGGAGCTGTTTTTT
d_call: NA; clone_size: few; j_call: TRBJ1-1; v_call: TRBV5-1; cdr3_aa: CASSLAQMNTEAFF; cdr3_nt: TGCGCCAGCAGCTTGGCACAAATGAACACTGAAGCTTTCTTT
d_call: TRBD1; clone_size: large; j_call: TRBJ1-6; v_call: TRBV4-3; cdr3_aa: CASSQETGESSPLHF; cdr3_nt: TGCGCCAGCAGCCAGGAAACAGGGGAGAGTTCACCCCTCCACTTT
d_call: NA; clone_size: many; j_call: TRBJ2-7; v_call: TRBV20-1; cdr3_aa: CSASFDGQYF; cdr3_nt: TGCAGTGCTAGTTTTGACGGGCAGTACTTC
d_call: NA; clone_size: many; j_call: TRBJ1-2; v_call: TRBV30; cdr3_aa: CAWSPISAGYTF; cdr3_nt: TGTGCCTGGAGTCCTATTTCTGCGGGCTACACCTTC
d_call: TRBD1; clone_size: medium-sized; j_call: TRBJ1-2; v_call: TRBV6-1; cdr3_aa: CASSEARTGIFYGYTF; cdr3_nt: TGTGCCAGCAGTGAAGCGAGGACAGGGATTTTTTATGGCTACACCTTC
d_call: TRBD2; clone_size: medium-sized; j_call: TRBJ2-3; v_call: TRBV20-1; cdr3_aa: CSARGTSGRRDTQYF; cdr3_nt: TGCAGTGCTCGAGGGACTAGCGGGAGAAGAGATACGCAGTATTTT
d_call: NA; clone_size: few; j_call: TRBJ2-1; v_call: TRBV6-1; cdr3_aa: CASRPSSGVGGGEQFF; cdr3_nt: TGTGCCAGCCGACCGTCCAGCGGCGTCGGAGGAGGGGAGCAGTTCTTC
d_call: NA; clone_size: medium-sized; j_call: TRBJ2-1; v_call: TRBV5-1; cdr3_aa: CASIPGLGPSYNEQFF; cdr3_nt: TGCGCCAGCATCCCGGGTCTTGGCCCCTCCTACAATGAGCAGTTCTTC
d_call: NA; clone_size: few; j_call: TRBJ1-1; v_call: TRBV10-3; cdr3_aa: CAIKHVDISRATEAFF; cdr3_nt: TGTGCCATCAAGCACGTGGATATCTCCCGGGCCACTGAAGCTTTCTTT
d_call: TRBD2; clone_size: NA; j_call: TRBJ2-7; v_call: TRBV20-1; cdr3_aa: CSARELAGHSYEQYF; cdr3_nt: TGCAGTGCTAGAGAACTAGCGGGACACTCCTACGAGCAGTACTTC
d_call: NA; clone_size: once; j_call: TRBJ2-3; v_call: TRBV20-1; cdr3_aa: CSATLGVGNQPQYF; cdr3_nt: TGCAGTGCTACCCTGGGGGTGGGCAATCAGCCCCAGTATTTT
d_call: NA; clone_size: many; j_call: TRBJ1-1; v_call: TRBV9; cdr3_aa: CASSVTAFSTGVSF; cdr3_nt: TGTGCCAGCAGCGTAACCGCTTTTTCGACAGGCGTCAGCTTT
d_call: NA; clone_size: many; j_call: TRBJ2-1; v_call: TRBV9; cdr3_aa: CASSVVGTTSEQFF; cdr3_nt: TGTGCCAGCAGCGTAGTAGGGACCACCAGTGAGCAGTTCTTC
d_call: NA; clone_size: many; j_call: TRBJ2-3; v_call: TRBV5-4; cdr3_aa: CASSLGPGAADTQYF; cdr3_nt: TGTGCCAGCAGCTTGGGGCCGGGGGCCGCAGATACGCAGTATTTT
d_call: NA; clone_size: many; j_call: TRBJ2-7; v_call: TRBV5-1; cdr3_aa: CASSTQYDEQYF; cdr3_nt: TGCGCCAGCAGTACCCAATACGATGAGCAGTACTTC
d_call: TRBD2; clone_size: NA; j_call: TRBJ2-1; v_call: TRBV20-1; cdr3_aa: CSARVLAENEQFF; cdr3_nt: TGCAGTGCTAGAGTACTAGCGGAGAATGAGCAGTTCTTC
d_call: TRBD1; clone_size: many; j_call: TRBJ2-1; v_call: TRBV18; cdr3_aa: CASSPDRVRNEQFF; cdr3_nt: TGTGCCAGCTCACCAGACAGGGTTCGGAATGAGCAGTTCTTC
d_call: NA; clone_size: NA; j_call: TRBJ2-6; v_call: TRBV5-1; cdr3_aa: CASSADLSGANVLTF; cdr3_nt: TGCGCCAGCAGCGCCGATCTCTCTGGGGCCAACGTCCTGACTTTC
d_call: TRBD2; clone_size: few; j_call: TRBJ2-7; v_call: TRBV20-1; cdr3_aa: CSARGLAGDSYEQYF; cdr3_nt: TGCAGTGCTAGGGGACTAGCGGGAGACTCCTACGAGCAGTACTTC
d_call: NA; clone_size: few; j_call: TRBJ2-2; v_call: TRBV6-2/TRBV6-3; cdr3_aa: CASIYSRRGGEPFF; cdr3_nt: TGTGCCAGCATTTACTCGAGACGTGGCGGGGAGCCGTTTTTT
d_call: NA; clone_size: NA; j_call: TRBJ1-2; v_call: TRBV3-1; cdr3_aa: CANSQDDWGLNYGYTF; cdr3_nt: TGTGCCAACAGCCAAGACGATTGGGGGCTTAACTATGGCTACACCTTC
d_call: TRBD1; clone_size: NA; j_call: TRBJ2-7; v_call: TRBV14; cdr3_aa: CAISQGPDRGFRGYEQYF; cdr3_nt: TGTGCCATCAGCCAAGGGCCTGACAGGGGTTTTCGAGGCTACGAGCAGTACTTC
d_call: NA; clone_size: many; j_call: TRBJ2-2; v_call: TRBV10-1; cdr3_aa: CASSEYGRGNTGELFF; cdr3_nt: TGCGCCAGCAGTGAGTACGGCAGGGGGAACACCGGGGAGCTGTTTTTT
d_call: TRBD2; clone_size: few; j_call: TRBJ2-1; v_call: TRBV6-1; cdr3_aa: CASEGGTSGVNEQFF; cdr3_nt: TGTGCCAGCGAAGGGGGGACTAGCGGGGTCAATGAGCAGTTCTTC
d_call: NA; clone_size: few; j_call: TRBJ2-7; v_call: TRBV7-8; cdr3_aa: CASSLGDGRVYEQYF; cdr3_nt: TGTGCCAGCAGCTTAGGAGACGGACGGGTCTACGAGCAGTACTTC
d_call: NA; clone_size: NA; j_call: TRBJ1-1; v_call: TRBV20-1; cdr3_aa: CSATPAPRQTMNTEAFF; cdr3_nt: TGCAGTGCTACGCCAGCCCCTCGACAGACCATGAACACTGAAGCTTTCTTT
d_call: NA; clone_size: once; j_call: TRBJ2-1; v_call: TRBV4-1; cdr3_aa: CSSSHSTVHNEQFF; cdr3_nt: TGCTCCAGCAGCCACTCGACAGTACACAATGAGCAGTTCTTC
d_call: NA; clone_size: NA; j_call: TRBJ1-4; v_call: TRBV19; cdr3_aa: CASRGDGGKLFF; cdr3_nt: TGTGCCAGTAGGGGCGATGGGGGAAAACTGTTTTTT
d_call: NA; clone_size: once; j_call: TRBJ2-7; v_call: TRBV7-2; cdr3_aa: CASNPSGSPYEQYF; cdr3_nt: TGTGCCAGCAACCCCAGCGGTAGCCCCTACGAGCAGTACTTC
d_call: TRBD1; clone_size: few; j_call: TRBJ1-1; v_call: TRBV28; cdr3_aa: CASSLSAGGNTEAFF; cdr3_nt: TGTGCCAGCAGTTTAAGCGCAGGGGGGAACACTGAAGCTTTCTTT
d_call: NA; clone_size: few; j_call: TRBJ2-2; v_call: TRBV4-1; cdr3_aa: CASSQFGGTNTGELFF; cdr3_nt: TGCGCCAGCAGCCAATTCGGCGGGACGAACACCGGGGAGCTGTTTTTT
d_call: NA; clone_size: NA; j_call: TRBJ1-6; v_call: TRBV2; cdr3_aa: CASSHEGSSYNSPLHF; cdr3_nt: TGTGCCAGCAGCCATGAGGGCAGCTCCTATAATTCACCCCTCCACTTT
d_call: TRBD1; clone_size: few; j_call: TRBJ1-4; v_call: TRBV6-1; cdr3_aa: CASSEGQGAEKLFF; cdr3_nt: TGTGCCAGCAGTGAAGGACAGGGGGCTGAAAAACTGTTTTTT
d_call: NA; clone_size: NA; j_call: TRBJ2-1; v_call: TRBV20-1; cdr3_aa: CSASGRNSYNEQFF; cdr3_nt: TGCAGTGCTAGCGGGCGGAACTCCTACAATGAGCAGTTCTTC
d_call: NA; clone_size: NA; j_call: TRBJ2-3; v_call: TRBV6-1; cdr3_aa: CASRTGIVTDTQYF; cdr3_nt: TGTGCCAGCAGGACAGGAATCGTCACAGATACGCAGTATTTT
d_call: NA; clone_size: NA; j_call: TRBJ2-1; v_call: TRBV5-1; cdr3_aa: CASSLVGRYNEQFF; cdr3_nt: TGCGCCAGCAGCTTGGTGGGGCGTTACAATGAGCAGTTCTTC
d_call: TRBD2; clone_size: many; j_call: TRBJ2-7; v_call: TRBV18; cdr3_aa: CASSPKGLAGEQYF; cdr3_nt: TGTGCCAGCTCACCCAAGGGACTAGCGGGAGAGCAGTACTTC
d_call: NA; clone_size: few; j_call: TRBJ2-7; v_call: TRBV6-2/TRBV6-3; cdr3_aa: CASSQDGPSYEQYF; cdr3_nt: TGTGCCAGCAGCCAGGACGGACCATCCTACGAGCAGTACTTC
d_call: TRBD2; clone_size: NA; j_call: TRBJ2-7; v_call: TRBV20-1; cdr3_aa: CSARGGTSGPYEQYF; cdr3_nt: TGCAGTGCTAGAGGGGGGACTAGCGGGCCCTACGAGCAGTACTTC
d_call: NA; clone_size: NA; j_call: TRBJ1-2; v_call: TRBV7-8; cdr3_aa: CASSLGASYGYTF; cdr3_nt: TGTGCCAGCAGCTTAGGGGCAAGCTATGGCTACACCTTC